The 4 T cell receptor beta chains below all came from one sample that was sequenced in a study of blood T cells in healthy people across ages. A sample-barcoded 5' primer and a J-beta primer mix were used in a second PCR of about 7 to 12 cycles. TCRdb ran MiXCR on the 5' RACE reads and lists one entry per CDR3 protein. The sample gives around 870,000 distinct CDR3 sequences, around 30% of which show up once; approximately 15% is in the top ten. The sample was blood. All receptors derive from an elderly woman in good health.

V gene TRBV14 combines with J gene TRBJ2-1; D ambiguous. The V end was cut by 0 bases, the J end by 9 bases, with 9 bases between. The CDR3 has 13 residues. Germline lookup yields CDR1 SGHDN and CDR2 FVKESK. The CDR3: CASSQDLAFEQFF. In nucleotides, the CDR3 is TGTGCCAGCAGCCAAGATTTGGCTTTTGAGCAGTTCTTC.

This clonotype was counted many times. The chain uses TRBV18 and TRBJ2-7; no definite D call. This CDR3 has 12 residues. Germline CDR1 and CDR2: KGHSH and LQKENI. V shed 6 bases and J shed 6 bases, with 12 bases lying between them. The CDR3 DNA reads TGTGCCAGCTCGAACCGGGCTGGCGAGCAGTACTTC. Translation gives CASSNRAGEQYF. Complete variable domain (other parts from reference TRBV18 and TRBJ2-7): NAGVMQNPRHLVRRRGQEARLRCSPMKGHSHVYWYRQLPEEGLKFMVYLQKENIIDESGMPKERFSAEFPKEGPSILRIQQVVRGDSAAYFCASSNRAGEQYFGPGTRLTVT.

Comments on this clonotype: A read error may be the cause here, since a much bigger clone is one base away. The chain links TRBV28 to TRBJ2-1, with 10 positions matching TRBD2. Germline V gives CDR1 MDHEN, CDR2 SYDVKM. The CDR3 extends over 14 amino acids. The CDR3 nucleotides read TGTACCAGCAGTTTAGGGCTAGCGGGGGTGGAGCAGTTCTTC. It codes for CTSSLGLAGVEQFF.

Comments on this clonotype: This may be a read error: a much more frequent sequence differs by one nucleotide. This chain joins TRBV20-1 and TRBJ2-5; 11 positions agree with TRBD2. CDR1 is DFQATT, CDR2 SNEGSKA, per germline (reference sequence). This CDR3 has 18 residues. The CDR3 sequence: CNARMASGGPGLQETQYF. As DNA, the CDR3 is TGCAATGCTAGGATGGCTAGCGGGGGGCCGGGACTTCAAGAGACCCAGTACTTC.